This T cell receptor (beta chain) comes out of a study of OX40 agonist ivuxolimab in advanced cancers. Study details: Every 2 weeks, patients received ivuxolimab intravenously, dosed at 0.01 to 10 mg/kg.

This clone appeared once. The CDR3 is 13 residues long. The germline CDR1 and CDR2 sequences are MNHNY and SVGAGI (reference sequence). J was trimmed by 15 bases and V by 4 bases; bases with no gene match: 10. Sequenced by immunoSEQ multiplex PCR; TCRdb stores in-frame clones only, minus some. The sample yields about 77,000 clones, about four fifths seen once. This chain connects TRBV6-6 to TRBJ2-1; 9 positions match TRBD1. The clonotype originates from an adult with an advanced solid tumor such as melanoma, head and neck, liver or kidney cancer. The sequences come from CD4+ or CD8+ T cells sorted from blood, collected in a trial of the OX40 agonist ivuxolimab. CDR3 residues: CASSSPGQGNLFF. As DNA, the CDR3 is TGTGCCAGCAGTTCCCCGGGACAGGGTAATCTGTTCTTC.